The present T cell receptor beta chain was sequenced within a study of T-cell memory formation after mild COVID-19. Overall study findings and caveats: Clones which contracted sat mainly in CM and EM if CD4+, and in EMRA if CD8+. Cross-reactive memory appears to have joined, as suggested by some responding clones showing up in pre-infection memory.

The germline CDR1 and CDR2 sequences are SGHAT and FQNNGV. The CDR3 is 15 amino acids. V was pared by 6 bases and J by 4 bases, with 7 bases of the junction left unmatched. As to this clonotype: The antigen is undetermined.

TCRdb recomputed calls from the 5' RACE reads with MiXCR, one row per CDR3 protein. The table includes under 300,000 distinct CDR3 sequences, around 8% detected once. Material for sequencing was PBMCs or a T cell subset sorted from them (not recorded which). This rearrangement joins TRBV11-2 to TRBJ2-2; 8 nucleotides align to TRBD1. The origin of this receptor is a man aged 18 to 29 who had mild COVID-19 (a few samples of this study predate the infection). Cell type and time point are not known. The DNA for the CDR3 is TGTGCCAGCAGTGGGCAGGACAGGGTCACCGGGGAGCTGTTTTTT. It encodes CASSGQDRVTGELFF.